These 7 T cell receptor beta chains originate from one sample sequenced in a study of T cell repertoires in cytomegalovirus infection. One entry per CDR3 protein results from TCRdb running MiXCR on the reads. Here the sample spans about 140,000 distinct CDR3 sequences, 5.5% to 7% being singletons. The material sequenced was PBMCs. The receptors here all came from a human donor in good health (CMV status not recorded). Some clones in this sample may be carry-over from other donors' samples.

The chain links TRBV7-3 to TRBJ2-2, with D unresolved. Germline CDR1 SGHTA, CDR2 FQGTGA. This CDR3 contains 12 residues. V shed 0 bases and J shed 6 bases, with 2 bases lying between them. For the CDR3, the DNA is TGTGCCAGCAGCTTAACGTCCGGGGAGCTGTTTTTT. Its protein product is CASSLTSGELFF.

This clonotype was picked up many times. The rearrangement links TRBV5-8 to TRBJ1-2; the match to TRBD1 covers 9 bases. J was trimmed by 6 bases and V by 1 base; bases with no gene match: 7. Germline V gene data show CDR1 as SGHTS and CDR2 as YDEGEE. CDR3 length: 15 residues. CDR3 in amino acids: CASSLPGTGRDGYTF. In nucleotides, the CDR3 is TGTGCCAGCAGCTTGCCGGGGACAGGGAGGGATGGCTACACCTTC.

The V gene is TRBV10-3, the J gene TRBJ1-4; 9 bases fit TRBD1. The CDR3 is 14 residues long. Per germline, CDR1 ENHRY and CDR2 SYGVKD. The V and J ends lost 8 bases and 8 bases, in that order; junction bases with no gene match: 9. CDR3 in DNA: TGTGCCATCGGCGCCGGGACAGGGACGGAAAAACTGTTTTTT. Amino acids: CAIGAGTGTEKLFF.

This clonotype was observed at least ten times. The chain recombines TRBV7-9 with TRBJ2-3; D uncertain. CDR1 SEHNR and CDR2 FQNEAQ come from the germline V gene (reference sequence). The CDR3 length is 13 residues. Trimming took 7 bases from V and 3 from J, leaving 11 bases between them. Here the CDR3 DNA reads TGTGCCAGCACCCTAGGTGGGACAGATACGCAGTATTTT. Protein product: CASTLGGTDTQYF.

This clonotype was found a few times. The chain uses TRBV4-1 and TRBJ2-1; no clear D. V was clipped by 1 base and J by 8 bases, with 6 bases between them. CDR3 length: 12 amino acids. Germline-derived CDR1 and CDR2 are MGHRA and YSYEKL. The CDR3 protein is CASSQGNDEQFF. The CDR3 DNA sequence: TGCGCCAGCAGCCAAGGTAACGATGAGCAGTTCTTC.

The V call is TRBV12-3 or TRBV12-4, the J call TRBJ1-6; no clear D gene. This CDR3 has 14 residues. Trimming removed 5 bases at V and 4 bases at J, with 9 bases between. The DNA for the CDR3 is TGTGCCAGCAGTCGCACACTTTATAATTCACCCCTCCACTTT. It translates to CASSRTLYNSPLHF.

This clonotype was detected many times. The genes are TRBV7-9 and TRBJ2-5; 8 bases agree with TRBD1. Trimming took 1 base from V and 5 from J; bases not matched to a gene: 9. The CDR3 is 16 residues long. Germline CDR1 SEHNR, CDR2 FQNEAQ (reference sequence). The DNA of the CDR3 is TGTGCCAGCAGCTTAGGGGACAGGCTGCGCGGGGAGACCCAGTACTTC. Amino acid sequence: CASSLGDRLRGETQYF.